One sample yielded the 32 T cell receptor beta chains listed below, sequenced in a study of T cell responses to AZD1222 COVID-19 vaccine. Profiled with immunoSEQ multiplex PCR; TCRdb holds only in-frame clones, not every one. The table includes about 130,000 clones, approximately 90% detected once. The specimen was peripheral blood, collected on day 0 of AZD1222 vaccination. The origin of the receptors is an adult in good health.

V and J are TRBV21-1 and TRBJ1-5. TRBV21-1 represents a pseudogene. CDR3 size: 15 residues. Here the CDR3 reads CASSNEDTDGEPQHF. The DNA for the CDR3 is TGTGCCAGCAGCAACGAGGATACAGACGGGGAGCCCCAGCATTTT.

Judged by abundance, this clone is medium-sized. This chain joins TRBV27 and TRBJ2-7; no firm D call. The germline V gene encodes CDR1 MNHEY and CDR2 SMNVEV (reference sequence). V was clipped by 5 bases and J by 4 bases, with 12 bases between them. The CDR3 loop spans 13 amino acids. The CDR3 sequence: CASSLTAGYEQYF. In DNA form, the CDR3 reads TGTGCCAGCAGTCTAACGGCCGGATACGAGCAGTACTTC.

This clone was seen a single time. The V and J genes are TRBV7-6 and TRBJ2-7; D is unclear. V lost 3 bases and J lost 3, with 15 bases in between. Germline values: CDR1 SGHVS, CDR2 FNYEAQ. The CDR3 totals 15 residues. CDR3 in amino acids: CASSLDRNLLYEQYF. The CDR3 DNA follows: TGTGCCAGCAGCTTGGATCGGAACCTTCTCTACGAGCAGTACTTC.

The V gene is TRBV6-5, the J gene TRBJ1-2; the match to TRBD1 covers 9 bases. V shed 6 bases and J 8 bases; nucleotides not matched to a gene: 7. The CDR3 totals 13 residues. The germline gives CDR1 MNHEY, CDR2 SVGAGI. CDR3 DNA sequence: TGTGCCAGCAGCACGGACAGGGGTCGCGGCTACACCTTC. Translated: CASSTDRGRGYTF.

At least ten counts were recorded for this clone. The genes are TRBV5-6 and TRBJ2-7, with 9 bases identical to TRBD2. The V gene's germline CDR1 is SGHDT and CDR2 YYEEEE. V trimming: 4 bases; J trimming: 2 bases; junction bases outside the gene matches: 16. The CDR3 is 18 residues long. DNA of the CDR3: TGTGCCAGCAGCGGGGACGGGGCGGAGCGGGGGGACCCCTACGAGCAGTACTTC. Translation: CASSGDGAERGDPYEQYF.

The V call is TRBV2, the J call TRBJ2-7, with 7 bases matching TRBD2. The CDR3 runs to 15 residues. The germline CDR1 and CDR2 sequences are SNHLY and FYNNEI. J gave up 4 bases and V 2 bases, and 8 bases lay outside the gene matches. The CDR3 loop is CASSENSGSGYEQYF. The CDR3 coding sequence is TGTGCCAGCAGTGAAAATAGCGGGTCCGGATACGAGCAGTACTTC.

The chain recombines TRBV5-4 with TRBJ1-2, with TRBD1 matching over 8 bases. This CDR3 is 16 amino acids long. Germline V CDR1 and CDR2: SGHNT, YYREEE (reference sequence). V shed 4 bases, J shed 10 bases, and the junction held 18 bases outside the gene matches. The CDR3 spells CASSPLVQGDLQTYTF. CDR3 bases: TGTGCCAGCAGCCCCCTTGTACAGGGGGACCTCCAAACCTACACCTTC.

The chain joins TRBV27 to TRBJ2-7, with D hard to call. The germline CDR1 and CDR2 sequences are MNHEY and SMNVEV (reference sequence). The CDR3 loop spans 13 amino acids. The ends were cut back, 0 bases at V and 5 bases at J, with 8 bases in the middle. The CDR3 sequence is CASSLSRQNEQYF. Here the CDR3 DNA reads TGTGCCAGCAGTTTATCGAGGCAGAACGAGCAGTACTTC.

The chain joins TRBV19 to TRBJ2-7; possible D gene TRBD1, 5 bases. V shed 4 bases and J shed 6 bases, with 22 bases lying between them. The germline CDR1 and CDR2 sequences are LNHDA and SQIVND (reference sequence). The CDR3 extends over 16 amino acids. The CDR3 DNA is TGTGCCAGTAGTACCGCCCCGACAGTATATACCTCCGAGCAGTACTTC. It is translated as CASSTAPTVYTSEQYF.

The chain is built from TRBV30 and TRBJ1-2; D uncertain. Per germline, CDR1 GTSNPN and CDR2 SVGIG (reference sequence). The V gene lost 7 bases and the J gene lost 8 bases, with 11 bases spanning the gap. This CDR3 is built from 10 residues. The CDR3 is CASLYSGYTF. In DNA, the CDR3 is TGTGCCTCACTATATAGCGGCTACACCTTC.

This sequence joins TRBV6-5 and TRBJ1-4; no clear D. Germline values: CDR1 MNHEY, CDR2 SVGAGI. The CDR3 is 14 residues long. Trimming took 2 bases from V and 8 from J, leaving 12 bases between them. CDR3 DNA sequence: TGTGCCAGCAGTTACGAGTCGATGGGCGAAAAACTGTTTTTT. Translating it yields CASSYESMGEKLFF.

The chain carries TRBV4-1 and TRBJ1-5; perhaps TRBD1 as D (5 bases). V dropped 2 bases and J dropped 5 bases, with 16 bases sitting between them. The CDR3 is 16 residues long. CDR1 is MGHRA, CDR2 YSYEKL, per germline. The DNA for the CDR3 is TGCGCCAGCAGCCAAACCTGGGGCAGGGCTGATCAGCCCCAGCATTTT. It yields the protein CASSQTWGRADQPQHF.

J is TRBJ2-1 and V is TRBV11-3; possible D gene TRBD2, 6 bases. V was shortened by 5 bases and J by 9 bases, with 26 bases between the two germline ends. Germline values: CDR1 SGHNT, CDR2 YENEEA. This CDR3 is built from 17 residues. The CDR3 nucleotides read TGTGCCAGCAGCCCCGGCCGATTGAGACTAGGCATAAGTGAGCAGTTCTTC. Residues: CASSPGRLRLGISEQFF. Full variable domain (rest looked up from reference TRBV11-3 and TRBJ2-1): EAGVVQSPRYKIIEKKQPVAFWCNPISGHNTLYWYLQNLGQGPELLIRYENEEAVDDSQLPKDRFSAERLKGVDSTLKIQPAELGDSAVYLCASSPGRLRLGISEQFFGPGTRLTVL.

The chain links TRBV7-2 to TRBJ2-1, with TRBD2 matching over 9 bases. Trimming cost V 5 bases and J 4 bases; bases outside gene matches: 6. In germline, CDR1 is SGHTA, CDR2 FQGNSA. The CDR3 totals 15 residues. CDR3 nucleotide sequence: TGTGCCAGCAGCACAACGGCGGGGGGGTACAATGAGCAGTTCTTC. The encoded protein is CASSTTAGGYNEQFF.

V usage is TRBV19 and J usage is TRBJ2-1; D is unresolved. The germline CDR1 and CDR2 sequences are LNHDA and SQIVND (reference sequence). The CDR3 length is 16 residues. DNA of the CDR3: TGTGCGCACTCGCAGGCGTTCTCCAGCTCCTACAATGAGCAGTTCTTC. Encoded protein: CAHSQAFSSSYNEQFF.

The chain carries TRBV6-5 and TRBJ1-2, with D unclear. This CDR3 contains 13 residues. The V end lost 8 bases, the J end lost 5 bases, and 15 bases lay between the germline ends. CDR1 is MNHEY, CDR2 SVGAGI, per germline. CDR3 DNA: TGTGCCAGCGCGGACGGGTCGTGGTATGGCTACACCTTC. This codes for CASADGSWYGYTF.

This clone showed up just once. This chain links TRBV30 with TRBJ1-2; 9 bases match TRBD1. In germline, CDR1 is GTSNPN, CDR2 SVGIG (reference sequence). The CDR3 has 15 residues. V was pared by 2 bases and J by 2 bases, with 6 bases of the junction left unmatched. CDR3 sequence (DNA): TGTGCCTGGAGTCGGGACAGGGCCCTGAACTATGGCTACACCTTC. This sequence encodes CAWSRDRALNYGYTF.

The CDR3 protein is CASSYTGQSFGYTF. The CDR3 DNA sequence: TGTGCCAGCAGTTACACCGGACAGAGTTTTGGCTACACCTTC. J is TRBJ1-2 and V is TRBV6-2 or TRBV6-3; a possible D gene is TRBD1 (6 bases). The CDR3 loop spans 14 amino acids. V lost 2 bases and J lost 7, with 14 bases in between. The germline V gene encodes CDR1 MNHEY and CDR2 SVGEGT.

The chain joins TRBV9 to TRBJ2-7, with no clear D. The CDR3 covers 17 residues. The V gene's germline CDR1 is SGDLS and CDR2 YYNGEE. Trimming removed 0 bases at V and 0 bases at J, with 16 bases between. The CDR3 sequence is CASSVGLGPRSSYEQYF. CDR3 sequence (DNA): TGTGCCAGCAGCGTAGGCCTAGGGCCGCGGAGCTCCTACGAGCAGTACTTC.

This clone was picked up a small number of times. As DNA, the CDR3 is TGCGCCAGCAGCCGGGCCTTCTATAATTCACCCCTCCACTTT. Its translation is CASSRAFYNSPLHF. The chain employs TRBV5-1 and TRBJ1-6; no firm D call. V lost 4 bases to trimming and J lost 3 bases, with 8 bases between them. Per the germline V gene, CDR1 is SGHRS and CDR2 is YFSETQ. CDR3 length: 14 residues.

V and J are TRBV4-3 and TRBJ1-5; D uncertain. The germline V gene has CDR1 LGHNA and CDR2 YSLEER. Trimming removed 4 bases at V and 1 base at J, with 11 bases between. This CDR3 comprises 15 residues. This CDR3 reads CASSPGRLSNQPQHF. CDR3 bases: TGCGCCAGCAGCCCCGGGAGGCTGAGCAATCAGCCCCAGCATTTT.

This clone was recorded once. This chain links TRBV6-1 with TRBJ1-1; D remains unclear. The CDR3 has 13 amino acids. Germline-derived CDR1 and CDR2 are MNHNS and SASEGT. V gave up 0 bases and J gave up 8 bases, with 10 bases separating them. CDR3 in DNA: TGTGCCAGCAGTGAAGCGCGGGCGGAGGAAGCTTTCTTT. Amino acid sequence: CASSEARAEEAFF.

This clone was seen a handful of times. The CDR3 loop reads CASSHPAQDNGNTIYF. The CDR3 nucleotides read TGTGCCAGCAGCCACCCAGCCCAGGACAATGGAAACACCATATATTTT. The chain couples TRBV3-1 (or the pseudogene TRBV3-2) to TRBJ1-3, with D perhaps TRBD1 (5 bases). In germline, CDR1 is LGHDT, CDR2 YNNKEL (reference sequence). The CDR3 covers 16 residues. V shed 3 bases and J shed 3 bases, with 15 bases lying between them.

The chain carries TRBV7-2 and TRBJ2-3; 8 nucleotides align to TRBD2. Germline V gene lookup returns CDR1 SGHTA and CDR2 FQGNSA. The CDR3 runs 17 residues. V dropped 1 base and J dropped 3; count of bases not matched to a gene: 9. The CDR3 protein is CASSLEGPGTRTDTQYF. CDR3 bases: TGTGCCAGCAGCTTAGAAGGCCCCGGGACTAGGACAGATACGCAGTATTTT. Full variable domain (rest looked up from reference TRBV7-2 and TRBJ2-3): GAGVSQSPSNKVTEKGKDVELRCDPISGHTALYWYRQSLGQGLEFLIYFQGNSAPDKSGLPSDRFSAERTGGSVSTLTIQRTQQEDSAVYLCASSLEGPGTRTDTQYFGPGTRLTVL.

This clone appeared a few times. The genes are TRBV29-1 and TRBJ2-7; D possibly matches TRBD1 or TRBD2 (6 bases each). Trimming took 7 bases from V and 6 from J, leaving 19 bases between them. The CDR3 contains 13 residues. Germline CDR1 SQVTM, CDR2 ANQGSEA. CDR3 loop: CSGGTGEGGEQYF. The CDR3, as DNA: TGCAGCGGAGGGACGGGAGAGGGGGGCGAGCAGTACTTC.

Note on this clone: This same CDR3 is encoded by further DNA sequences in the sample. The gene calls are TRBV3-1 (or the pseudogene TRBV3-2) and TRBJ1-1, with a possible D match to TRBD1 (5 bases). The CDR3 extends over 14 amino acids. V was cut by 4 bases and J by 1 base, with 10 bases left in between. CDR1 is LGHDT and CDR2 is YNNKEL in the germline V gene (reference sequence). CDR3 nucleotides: TGTGCCAGCAGCCCTTATACAGGGAACACTGAAGCTTTCTTT. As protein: CASSPYTGNTEAFF.

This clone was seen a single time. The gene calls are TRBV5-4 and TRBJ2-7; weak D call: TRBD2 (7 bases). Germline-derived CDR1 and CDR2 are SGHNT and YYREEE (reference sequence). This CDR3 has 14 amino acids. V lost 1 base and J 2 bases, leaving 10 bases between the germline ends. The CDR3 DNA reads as TGTGCCAGCAGCTTGCGGGGGGCCGCCTACGAGCAGTACTTC. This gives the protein CASSLRGAAYEQYF.

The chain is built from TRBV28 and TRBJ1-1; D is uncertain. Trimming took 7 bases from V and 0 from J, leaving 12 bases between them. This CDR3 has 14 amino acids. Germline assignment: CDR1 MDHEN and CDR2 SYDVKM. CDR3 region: CASNMQQLNTEAFF. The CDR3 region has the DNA TGTGCCAGCAATATGCAACAGCTGAACACTGAAGCTTTCTTT. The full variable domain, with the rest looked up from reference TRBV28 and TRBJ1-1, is DVKVTQSSRYLVKRTGEKVFLECVQDMDHENMFWYRQDPGLGLRLIYFSYDVKMKEKGDIPEGYSVSREKKERFSLILESASTNQTSMYLCASNMQQLNTEAFFGQGTRLTVV.

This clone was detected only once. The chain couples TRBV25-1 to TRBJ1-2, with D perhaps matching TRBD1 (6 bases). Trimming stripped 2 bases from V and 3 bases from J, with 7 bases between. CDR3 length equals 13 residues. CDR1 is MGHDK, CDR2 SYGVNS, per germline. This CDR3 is CASSEQGHYGYTF. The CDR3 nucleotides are TGTGCCAGCAGTGAACAGGGGCACTATGGCTACACCTTC.

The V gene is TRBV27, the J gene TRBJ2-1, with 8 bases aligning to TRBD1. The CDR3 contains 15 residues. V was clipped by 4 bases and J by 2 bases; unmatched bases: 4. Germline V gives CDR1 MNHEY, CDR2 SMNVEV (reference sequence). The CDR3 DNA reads TGTGCCAGCAGTTCCGGGACAGGAGCCTACAATGAGCAGTTCTTC. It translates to CASSSGTGAYNEQFF.

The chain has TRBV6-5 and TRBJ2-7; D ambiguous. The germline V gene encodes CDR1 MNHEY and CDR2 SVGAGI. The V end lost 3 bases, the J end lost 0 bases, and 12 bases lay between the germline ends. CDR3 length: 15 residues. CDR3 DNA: TGTGCCAGCAGTTATTCGATTGCAGCCTCCTACGAGCAGTACTTC. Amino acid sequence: CASSYSIAASYEQYF.

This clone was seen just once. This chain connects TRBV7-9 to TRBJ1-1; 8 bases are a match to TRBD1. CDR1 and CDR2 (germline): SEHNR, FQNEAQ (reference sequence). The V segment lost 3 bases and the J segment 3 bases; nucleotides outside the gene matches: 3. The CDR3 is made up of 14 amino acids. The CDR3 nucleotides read TGTGCCAGCAGCTTCCTACAGGGGGACACTGAAGCTTTCTTT. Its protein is CASSFLQGDTEAFF. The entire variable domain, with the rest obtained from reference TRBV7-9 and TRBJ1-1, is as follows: DTGVSQNPRHKITKRGQNVTFRCDPISEHNRLYWYRQTLGQGPEFLTYFQNEAQLEKSRLLSDRFSAERPKGSFSTLEIQRTEQGDSAMYLCASSFLQGDTEAFFGQGTRLTVV.